Sequencing of this TCR beta chain was carried out in a study of technical replicates of blood from several donors. Assay: immunoSEQ multiplex PCR; the TCRdb copy retains only in-frame clones and omits some. This table has about 93,000 clones, approximately 95% appearing once. Losses at the gene ends were 7 bases for V and 4 bases for J; bases not matched to a gene: 6. This CDR3 is 15 amino acids long. The germline CDR1 and CDR2 sequences are WSHSY and SAAADI. Only one count was recorded for this clone. This receptor was obtained from a human donor in good health. V usage is TRBV10-2 and J usage is TRBJ2-3; 12 positions match TRBD2. Sequenced sample: T cells isolated from PBMCs. CDR3 in DNA: TGCGCCAGCACTCTAGCGGGGGGGAATGCAGATACGCAGTATTTT. It specifies CASTLAGGNADTQYF.